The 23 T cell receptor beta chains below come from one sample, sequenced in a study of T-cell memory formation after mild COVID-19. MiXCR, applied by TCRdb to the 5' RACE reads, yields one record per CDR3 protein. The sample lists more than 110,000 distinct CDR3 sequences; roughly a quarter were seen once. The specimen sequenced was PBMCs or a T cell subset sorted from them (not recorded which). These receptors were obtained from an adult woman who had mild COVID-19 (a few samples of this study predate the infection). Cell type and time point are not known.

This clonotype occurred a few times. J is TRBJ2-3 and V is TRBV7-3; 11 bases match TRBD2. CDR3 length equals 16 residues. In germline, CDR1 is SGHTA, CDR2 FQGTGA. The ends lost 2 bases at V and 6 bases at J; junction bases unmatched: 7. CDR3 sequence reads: CASSLVAGGGPDTQYF. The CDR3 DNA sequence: TGTGCCAGCAGCTTAGTAGCGGGAGGGGGGCCGGATACGCAGTATTTT.

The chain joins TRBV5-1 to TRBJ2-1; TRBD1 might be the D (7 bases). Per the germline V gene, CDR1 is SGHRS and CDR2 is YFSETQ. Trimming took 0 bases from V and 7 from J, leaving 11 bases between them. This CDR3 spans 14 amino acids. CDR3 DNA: TGCGCCAGCAGCTTGGTGTCAGGGGGGAATGAGCAGTTCTTC. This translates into CASSLVSGGNEQFF.

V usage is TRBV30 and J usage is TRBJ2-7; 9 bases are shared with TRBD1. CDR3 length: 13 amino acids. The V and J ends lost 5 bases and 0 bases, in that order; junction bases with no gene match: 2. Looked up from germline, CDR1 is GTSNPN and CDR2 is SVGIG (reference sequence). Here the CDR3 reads CAWGQGTSYEQYF. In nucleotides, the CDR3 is TGTGCCTGGGGACAGGGGACCTCCTACGAGCAGTACTTC. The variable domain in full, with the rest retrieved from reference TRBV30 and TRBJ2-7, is SQTIHQWPATLVQPVGSPLSLECTVEGTSNPNLYWYRQAAGRGLQLLFYSVGIGQISSEVPQNLSASRPQDRQFILSSKKLLLSDSGFYLCAWGQGTSYEQYFGPGTRLTVT.

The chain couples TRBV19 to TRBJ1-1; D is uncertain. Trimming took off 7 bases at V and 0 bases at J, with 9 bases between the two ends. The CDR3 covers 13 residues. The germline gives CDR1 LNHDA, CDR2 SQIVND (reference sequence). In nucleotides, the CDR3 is TGTGCCAGTACCCTGGACCTGAACACTGAAGCTTTCTTT. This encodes CASTLDLNTEAFF.

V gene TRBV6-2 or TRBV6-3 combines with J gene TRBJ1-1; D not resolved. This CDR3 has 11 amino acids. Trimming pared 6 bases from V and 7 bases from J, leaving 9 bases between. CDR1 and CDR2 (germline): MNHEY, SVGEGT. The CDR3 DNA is TGTGCCAGCAGATATGGACGTGAAGCTTTCTTT. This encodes CASRYGREAFF.

CDR3 nucleotide sequence: TGCAGCGTTGCAGTCGGGATCGCCTACGAGCAGTACTTC. This gives the protein CSVAVGIAYEQYF. This chain connects TRBV29-1 to TRBJ2-7; possible D gene TRBD2, 5 bases. Trimming pared 4 bases from V and 2 bases from J, leaving 12 bases between. Germline V gene sequence: CDR1 SQVTM, CDR2 ANQGSEA. The CDR3 consists of 13 residues.

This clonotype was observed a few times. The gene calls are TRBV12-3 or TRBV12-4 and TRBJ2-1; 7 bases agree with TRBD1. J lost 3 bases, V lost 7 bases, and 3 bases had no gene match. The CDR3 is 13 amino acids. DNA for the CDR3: TGTGCCAGCACCGGGACAGACTACAATGAGCAGTTCTTC. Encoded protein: CASTGTDYNEQFF.

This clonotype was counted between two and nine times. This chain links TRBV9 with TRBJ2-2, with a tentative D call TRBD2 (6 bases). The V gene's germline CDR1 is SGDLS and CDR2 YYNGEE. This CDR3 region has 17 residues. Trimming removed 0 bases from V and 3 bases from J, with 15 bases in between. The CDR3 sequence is CASSVGGDPGYTGELFF. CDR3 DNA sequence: TGTGCCAGCAGCGTAGGGGGGGACCCCGGGTACACCGGGGAGCTGTTTTTT.

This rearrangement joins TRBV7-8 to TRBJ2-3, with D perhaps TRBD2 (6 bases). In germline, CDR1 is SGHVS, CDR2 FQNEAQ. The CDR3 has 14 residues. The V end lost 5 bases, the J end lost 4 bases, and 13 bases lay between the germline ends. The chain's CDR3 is CASSVLASADTQYF. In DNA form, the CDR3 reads TGTGCCAGCAGCGTGCTAGCGAGCGCAGATACGCAGTATTTT.

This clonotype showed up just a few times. CDR3 protein: CASSDDTSGWYNEQFF. CDR3 DNA sequence: TGTGCCAGCAGCGATGATACTAGCGGGTGGTACAATGAGCAGTTCTTC. J is TRBJ2-1 and V is TRBV7-3; 9 positions match TRBD2. The junction had 9 bases not matched to a gene; V was cut back by 5 bases and J by 4 bases. Germline CDR1 reads SGHTA; CDR2 reads FQGTGA. The CDR3 extends over 16 amino acids.

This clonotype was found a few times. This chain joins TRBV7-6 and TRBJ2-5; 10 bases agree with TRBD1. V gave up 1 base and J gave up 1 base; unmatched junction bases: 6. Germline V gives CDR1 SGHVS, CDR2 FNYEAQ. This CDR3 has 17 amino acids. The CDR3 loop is CASSLVTGGQFQETQYF. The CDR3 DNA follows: TGTGCCAGCAGCTTAGTGACAGGGGGCCAATTCCAAGAGACCCAGTACTTC.

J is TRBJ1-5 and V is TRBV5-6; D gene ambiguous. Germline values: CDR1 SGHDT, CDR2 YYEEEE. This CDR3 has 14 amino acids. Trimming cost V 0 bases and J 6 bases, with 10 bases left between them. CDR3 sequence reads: CASSLAADGQPQHF. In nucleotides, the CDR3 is TGTGCCAGCAGCTTGGCCGCCGACGGTCAGCCCCAGCATTTT. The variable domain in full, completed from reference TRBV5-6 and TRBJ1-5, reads DAGVTQSPTHLIKTRGQQVTLRCSPKSGHDTVSWYQQALGQGPQFIFQYYEEEERQRGNFPDRFSGHQFPNYSSELNVNALLLGDSALYLCASSLAADGQPQHFGDGTRLSIL.

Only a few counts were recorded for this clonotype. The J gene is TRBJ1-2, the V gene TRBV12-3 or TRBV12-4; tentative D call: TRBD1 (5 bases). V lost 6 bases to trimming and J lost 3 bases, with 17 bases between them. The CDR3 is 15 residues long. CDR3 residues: CASRGLTRGHYGYTF. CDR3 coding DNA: TGTGCCAGCAGGGGATTGACTCGGGGACACTATGGCTACACCTTC.

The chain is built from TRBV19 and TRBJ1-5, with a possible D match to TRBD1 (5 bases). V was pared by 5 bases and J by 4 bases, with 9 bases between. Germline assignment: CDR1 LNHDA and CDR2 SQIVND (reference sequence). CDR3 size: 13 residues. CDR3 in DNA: TGTGCCAGTAGTTGGGGGAAGAATCAGCCCCAGCATTTT. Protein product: CASSWGKNQPQHF. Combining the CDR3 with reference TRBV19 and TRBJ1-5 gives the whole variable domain DGGITQSPKYLFRKEGQNVTLSCEQNLNHDAMYWYRQDPGQGLRLIYYSQIVNDFQKGDIAEGYSVSREKKESFPLTVTSAQKNPTAFYLCASSWGKNQPQHFGDGTRLSIL.

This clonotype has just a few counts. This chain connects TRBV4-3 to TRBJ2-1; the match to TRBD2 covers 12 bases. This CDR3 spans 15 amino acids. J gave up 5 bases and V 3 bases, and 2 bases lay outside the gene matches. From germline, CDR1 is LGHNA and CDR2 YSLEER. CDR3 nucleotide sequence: TGCGCCAGCAGCCAGGGACTAGCGGGCAACAATGAGCAGTTCTTC. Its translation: CASSQGLAGNNEQFF.

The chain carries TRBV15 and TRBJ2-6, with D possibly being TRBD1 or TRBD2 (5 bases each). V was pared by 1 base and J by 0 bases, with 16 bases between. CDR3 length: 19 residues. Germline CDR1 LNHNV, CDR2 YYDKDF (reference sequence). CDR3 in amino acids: CATSRGGKGYLSGANVLTF. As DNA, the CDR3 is TGTGCCACCAGCAGAGGGGGGAAGGGTTACCTCTCTGGGGCCAACGTCCTGACTTTC.

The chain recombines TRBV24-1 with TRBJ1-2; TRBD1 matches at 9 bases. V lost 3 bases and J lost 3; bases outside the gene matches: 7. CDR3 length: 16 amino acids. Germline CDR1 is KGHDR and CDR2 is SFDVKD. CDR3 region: CATSDDTGGGYYGYTF. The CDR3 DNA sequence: TGTGCCACCAGTGATGATACAGGGGGCGGATACTATGGCTACACCTTC.

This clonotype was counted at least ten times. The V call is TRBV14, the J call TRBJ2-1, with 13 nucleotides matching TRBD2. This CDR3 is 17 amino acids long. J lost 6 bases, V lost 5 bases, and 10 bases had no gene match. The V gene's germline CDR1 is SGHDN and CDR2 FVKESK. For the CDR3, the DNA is TGTGCCAGCAGCGATTATTCAGGACTAGCGGGAGTCAATGAGCAGTTCTTC. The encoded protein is CASSDYSGLAGVNEQFF.

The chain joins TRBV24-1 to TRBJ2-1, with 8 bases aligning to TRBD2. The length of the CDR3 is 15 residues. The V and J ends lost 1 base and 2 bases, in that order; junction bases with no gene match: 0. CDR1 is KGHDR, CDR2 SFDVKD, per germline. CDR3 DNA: TGTGCCACCAGTGATTTAGCGGGGGCCTACAATGAGCAGTTCTTC. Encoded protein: CATSDLAGAYNEQFF.

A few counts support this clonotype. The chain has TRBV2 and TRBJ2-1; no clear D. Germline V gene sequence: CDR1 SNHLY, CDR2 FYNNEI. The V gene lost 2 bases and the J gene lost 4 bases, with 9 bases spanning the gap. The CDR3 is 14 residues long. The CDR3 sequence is CASSERVQYNEQFF. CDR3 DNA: TGTGCCAGCAGTGAAAGGGTGCAGTACAATGAGCAGTTCTTC.

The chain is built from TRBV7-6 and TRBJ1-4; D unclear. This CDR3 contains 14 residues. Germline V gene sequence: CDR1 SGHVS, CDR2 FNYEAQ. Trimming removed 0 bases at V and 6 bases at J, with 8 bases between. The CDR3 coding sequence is TGTGCCAGCAGCTTAGCGGGAGAGGATGAAAAACTGTTTTTT. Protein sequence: CASSLAGEDEKLFF.

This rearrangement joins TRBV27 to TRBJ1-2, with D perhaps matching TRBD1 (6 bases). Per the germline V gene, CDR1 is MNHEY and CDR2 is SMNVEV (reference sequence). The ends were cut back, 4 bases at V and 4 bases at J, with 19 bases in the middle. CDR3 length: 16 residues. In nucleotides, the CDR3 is TGTGCCAGCAGTTCCTGGCAGGGGAGATCCGCCTATGGCTACACCTTC. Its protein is CASSSWQGRSAYGYTF.

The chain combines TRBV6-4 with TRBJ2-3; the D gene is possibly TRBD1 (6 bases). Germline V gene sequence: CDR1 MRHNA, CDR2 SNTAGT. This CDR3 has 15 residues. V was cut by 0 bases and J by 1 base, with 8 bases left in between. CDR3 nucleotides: TGTGCCAGCAGTGACTCGAAGGGGGGCACAGATACGCAGTATTTT. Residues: CASSDSKGGTDTQYF.